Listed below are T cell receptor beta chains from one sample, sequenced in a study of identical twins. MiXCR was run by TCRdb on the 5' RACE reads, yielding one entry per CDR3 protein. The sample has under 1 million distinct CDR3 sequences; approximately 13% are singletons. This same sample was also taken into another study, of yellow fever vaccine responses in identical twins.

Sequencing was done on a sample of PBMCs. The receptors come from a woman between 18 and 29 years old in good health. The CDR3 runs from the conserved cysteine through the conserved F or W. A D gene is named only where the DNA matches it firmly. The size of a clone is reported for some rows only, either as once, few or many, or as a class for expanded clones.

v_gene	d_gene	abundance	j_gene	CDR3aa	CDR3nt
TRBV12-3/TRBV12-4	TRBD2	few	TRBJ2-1	CASRRDGTRVVGEQFF	TGTGCCAGCAGGAGAGACGGGACTAGGGTTGTCGGTGAGCAGTTCTTC
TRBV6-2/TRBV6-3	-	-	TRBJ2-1	CASSQRFEQFF	TGTGCCAGCAGCCAGCGGTTTGAGCAGTTCTTC
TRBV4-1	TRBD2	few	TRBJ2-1	CASSQARTSGDNEQFF	TGCGCCAGCAGCCAGGCTAGGACTAGCGGGGACAATGAGCAGTTCTTC
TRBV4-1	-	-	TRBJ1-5	CASSQDPLGNQPQHF	TGCGCCAGCAGCCAAGATCCCCTAGGCAATCAGCCCCAGCATTTT
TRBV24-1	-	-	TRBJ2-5	CATRDSVGEETQYF	TGTGCCACCAGGGACAGCGTGGGGGAAGAGACCCAGTACTTC
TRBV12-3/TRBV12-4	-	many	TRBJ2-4	CASSYLEGATKNIQYF	TGTGCCAGCAGTTACCTGGAGGGGGCGACCAAAAACATTCAGTACTTC
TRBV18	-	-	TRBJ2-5	CASSPRETETQYF	TGTGCCAGCTCACCACGAGAAACAGAGACCCAGTACTTC
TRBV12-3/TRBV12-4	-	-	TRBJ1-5	CASSPPGPRYHNQPQHF	TGTGCCAGCAGTCCCCCGGGACCGCGGTATCACAATCAGCCCCAGCATTTT
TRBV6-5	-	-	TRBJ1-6	CASSYSWSQGTLHF	TGTGCCAGCAGTTACTCGTGGTCGCAGGGGACCCTCCACTTT
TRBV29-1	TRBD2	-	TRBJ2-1	CSTTSGSSYNEQFF	TGCAGCACGACTAGCGGGAGCTCCTACAATGAGCAGTTCTTC
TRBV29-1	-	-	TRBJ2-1	CSGQSLRGNEQFF	TGCAGCGGTCAGAGTCTAAGGGGCAATGAGCAGTTCTTC
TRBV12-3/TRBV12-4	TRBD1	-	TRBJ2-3	CASSQSPGQGPDTQYF	TGTGCCAGCAGCCAAAGTCCGGGACAGGGGCCAGATACGCAGTATTTT
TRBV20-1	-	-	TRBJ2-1	CSARKPHAQGSEQFF	TGCAGTGCTAGAAAGCCCCACGCCCAGGGATCTGAGCAGTTCTTC
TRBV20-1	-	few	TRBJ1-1	CSARDPLPIDRLNTEAFF	TGCAGTGCTAGAGATCCTCTCCCTATTGACAGGCTGAACACTGAAGCTTTCTTT
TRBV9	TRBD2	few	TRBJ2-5	CASSPPGLAGLETQYF	TGTGCCAGCAGCCCCCCGGGACTAGCGGGTTTAGAGACCCAGTACTTC
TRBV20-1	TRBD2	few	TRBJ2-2	CSAKRGGRAITGELFF	TGCAGTGCCAAGCGGGGGGGTAGGGCCATCACCGGGGAGCTGTTTTTT
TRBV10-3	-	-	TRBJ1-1	CAISESGHPIRDTEAFF	TGTGCCATCAGTGAGTCGGGACACCCCATTAGGGACACTGAAGCTTTCTTT
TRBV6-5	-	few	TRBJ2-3	CASSYSEAPDTQYF	TGTGCCAGCAGTTACTCGGAGGCCCCAGATACGCAGTATTTT
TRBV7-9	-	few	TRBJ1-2	CASSLALGSGGYTF	TGTGCCAGCAGCTTAGCGTTAGGGAGTGGTGGCTACACCTTC
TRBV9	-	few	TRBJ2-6	CASSPGLTSGANVLTF	TGTGCCAGCAGTCCGGGTCTTACCTCTGGGGCCAACGTCCTGACTTTC
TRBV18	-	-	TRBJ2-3	CASSPAGTLDTQYF	TGTGCCAGCTCACCAGCCGGGACTCTCGATACGCAGTATTTT
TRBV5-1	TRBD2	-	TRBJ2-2	CASTGTSRATGELFF	TGCGCCAGCACCGGGACTAGTCGGGCCACCGGGGAGCTGTTTTTT
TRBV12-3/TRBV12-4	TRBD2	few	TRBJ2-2	CASRETSGRTGELFF	TGTGCCAGCAGGGAGACTAGCGGGAGGACCGGGGAGCTGTTTTTT
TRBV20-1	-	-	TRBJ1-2	CSASQNQADGYTF	TGCAGTGCCAGCCAAAACCAGGCGGATGGCTACACCTTC
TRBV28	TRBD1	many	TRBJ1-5	CASRSTGNNQPQHF	TGTGCCAGCAGGTCGACAGGGAACAATCAGCCCCAGCATTTT
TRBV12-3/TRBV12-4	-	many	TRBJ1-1	CASSLGTEAFF	TGTGCCAGCAGTTTAGGCACTGAAGCTTTCTTT
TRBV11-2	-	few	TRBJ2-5	CASSHTRSGETQYF	TGTGCCAGCAGCCACACACGGTCCGGAGAGACCCAGTACTTC
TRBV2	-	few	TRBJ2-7	CASSGRGGYYGQYF	TGTGCCAGCAGTGGTAGAGGGGGATACTACGGGCAGTACTTC
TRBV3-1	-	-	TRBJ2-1	CASSQAGESNEQFF	TGTGCCAGCAGCCAAGCGGGAGAGAGCAATGAGCAGTTCTTC
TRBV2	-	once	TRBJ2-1	CASCFRLGYREGFNEQFF	TGTGCCAGCTGTTTTCGGCTAGGGTACAGGGAAGGTTTCAATGAGCAGTTCTTC
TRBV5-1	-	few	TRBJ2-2	CASSLAITRSGELFF	TGCGCCAGCAGCTTGGCCATTACCAGGTCCGGGGAGCTGTTTTTT
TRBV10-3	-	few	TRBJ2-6	CAISAASLSGANVLTF	TGTGCCATCAGTGCGGCCAGCCTCTCTGGGGCCAACGTCCTGACTTTC
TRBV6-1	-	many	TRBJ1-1	CASSDPPVNTEAFF	TGTGCCAGCAGTGACCCACCTGTAAACACTGAAGCTTTCTTT
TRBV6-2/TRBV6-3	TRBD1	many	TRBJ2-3	CASRAGTGTDTQYF	TGTGCCAGCAGGGCTGGGACAGGCACAGATACGCAGTATTTT
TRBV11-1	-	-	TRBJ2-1	CASSRLRISEYNEQFF	TGTGCCAGCAGCCGATTGCGTATTAGCGAGTACAATGAGCAGTTCTTC
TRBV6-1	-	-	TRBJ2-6	CASSEALVPRSVSGANVLTF	TGTGCCAGCAGTGAAGCGCTTGTTCCCCGGTCCGTCTCTGGGGCCAACGTCCTGACTTTC
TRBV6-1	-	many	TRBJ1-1	CASSEVWTEAFF	TGTGCCAGCAGTGAAGTATGGACTGAAGCTTTCTTT
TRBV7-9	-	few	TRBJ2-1	CASSRRDNEQFF	TGTGCCAGCAGCCGCCGGGACAATGAGCAGTTCTTC
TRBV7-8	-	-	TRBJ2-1	CASSLDGLLSNNEQFF	TGTGCCAGCAGCTTAGACGGGCTCCTATCAAACAATGAGCAGTTCTTC
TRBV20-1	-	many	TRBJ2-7	CSARDGASSYEQYF	TGCAGTGCTAGGGACGGAGCTAGCTCCTACGAGCAGTACTTC
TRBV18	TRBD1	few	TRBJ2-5	CASSFSSAGGQETQYF	TGTGCCAGCTCATTCTCCAGCGCAGGGGGACAGGAGACCCAGTACTTC
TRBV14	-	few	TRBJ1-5	CASSQAGPPPNQPQHF	TGTGCCAGCAGCCAAGCAGGACCCCCGCCTAATCAGCCCCAGCATTTT
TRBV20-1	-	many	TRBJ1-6	CSARVLLTDNSPLHF	TGCAGTGCTAGAGTCCTCCTGACAGATAATTCACCCCTCCACTTT
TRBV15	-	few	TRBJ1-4	CATIDWLFF	TGTGCCACCATAGATTGGCTGTTTTTT
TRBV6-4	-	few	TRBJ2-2	CASSDIAANTGELFF	TGTGCCAGCAGTGATATAGCAGCGAACACCGGGGAGCTGTTTTTT
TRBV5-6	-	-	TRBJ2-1	CASSLAGKNEQFF	TGTGCCAGCAGCTTGGCGGGGAAGAATGAGCAGTTCTTC
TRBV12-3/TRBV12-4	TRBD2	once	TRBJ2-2	CASSRGLAGATNTGELFF	TGTGCCAGCAGCCGAGGACTAGCGGGAGCTACGAACACCGGGGAGCTGTTTTTT
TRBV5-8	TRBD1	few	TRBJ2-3	CASSLVTGGTDTQYF	TGTGCCAGCAGCTTGGTTACAGGGGGCACAGATACGCAGTATTTT
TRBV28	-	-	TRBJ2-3	CASSFGNYRRADTQYF	TGTGCCAGCAGTTTTGGGAACTACCGCCGTGCAGATACGCAGTATTTT
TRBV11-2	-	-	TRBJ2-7	CASSLWKYEQYF	TGTGCCAGCAGCTTGTGGAAGTACGAGCAGTACTTC
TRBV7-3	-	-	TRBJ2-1	CASTHYPGRNEQFF	TGTGCCAGCACCCACTACCCTGGGCGGAATGAGCAGTTCTTC
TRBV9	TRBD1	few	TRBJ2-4	CASSVEGTGNIAKNIQYF	TGTGCCAGCAGCGTCGAAGGGACAGGGAATATAGCCAAAAACATTCAGTACTTC
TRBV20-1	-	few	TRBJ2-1	CSASRGEQFF	TGCAGTGCTAGCAGGGGTGAGCAGTTCTTC
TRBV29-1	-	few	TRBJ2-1	CSVEDRGGGSYNEQFF	TGCAGCGTTGAAGATAGGGGTGGCGGATCCTACAATGAGCAGTTCTTC
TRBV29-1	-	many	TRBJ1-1	CSVGGGRGNTEAFF	TGCAGCGTTGGGGGGGGCAGGGGGAACACTGAAGCTTTCTTT
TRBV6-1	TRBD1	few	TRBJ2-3	CASRRQGQGRTDTQYF	TGTGCCAGCAGGCGACAAGGACAGGGTAGAACAGATACGCAGTATTTT
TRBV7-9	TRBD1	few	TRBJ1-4	CASSPDRDQEKLFF	TGTGCCAGCAGCCCTGACAGGGATCAAGAAAAACTGTTTTTT
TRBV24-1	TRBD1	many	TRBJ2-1	CATSATGGNEQFF	TGTGCCACCAGTGCTACAGGGGGAAATGAGCAGTTCTTC
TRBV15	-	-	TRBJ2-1	CATSRAGGEQFF	TGTGCCACCAGCAGAGCTGGGGGTGAGCAGTTCTTC